This is a list of T cell receptor beta chains from one sample in a study of blood T cell repertoires in COVID-19. Some clones are missing from TCRdb's copy, which holds only in-frame ones; the method was immunoSEQ multiplex PCR. The sample records 45,000 to 65,000 clones, roughly four fifths being singletons. The source material was peripheral blood. The receptors originated from a woman older than 75 with COVID-19, enrolled during active disease. The conserved cysteine and the conserved F or W are not part of the CDR3 here. The order of the fields is V gene, D gene, CDR3 protein. D genes are given only for firm matches.

v_call: TRBV10-3; d_call: TRBD1; cdr3_aa: AISELDRADYGYT
v_call: TRBV3-1/TRBV3-2; d_call: NA; cdr3_aa: ASSQVTRPDYNEQF
v_call: TRBV6-5; d_call: NA; cdr3_aa: ASFLGRANTEAF
v_call: TRBV21-1; d_call: NA; cdr3_aa: ASSCWASGNRFTYEQY
v_call: TRBV19; d_call: NA; cdr3_aa: ASSLRLGGSSSKGELF
v_call: TRBV5-6; d_call: NA; cdr3_aa: ASSRDRRNTGELF
v_call: TRBV19; d_call: TRBD1; cdr3_aa: ASSMVDRGYEQY
v_call: TRBV27; d_call: NA; cdr3_aa: ASSSGHEPNEKLF
v_call: TRBV15; d_call: NA; cdr3_aa: ATSRQFLNQPQH
v_call: TRBV6-2/TRBV6-3; d_call: TRBD1; cdr3_aa: ASSPHREQGISYNEQF
v_call: TRBV28; d_call: NA; cdr3_aa: ASTAGGVYGYT
v_call: TRBV10-1; d_call: NA; cdr3_aa: ASSGSDQRRGDYYEQY
v_call: TRBV7-8; d_call: TRBD2; cdr3_aa: ASSSITGTRTYEQY
v_call: TRBV6-4; d_call: TRBD1; cdr3_aa: ASRPRTGGTYGYT
v_call: TRBV6-2/TRBV6-3; d_call: TRBD1; cdr3_aa: ASSWTGTLEQY
v_call: TRBV27; d_call: TRBD1; cdr3_aa: ASSLGTGAYEQY
v_call: TRBV15; d_call: TRBD2; cdr3_aa: ATSRVAGEGETQY
v_call: TRBV2; d_call: TRBD2; cdr3_aa: ASSESLAGTYEQY
v_call: TRBV7-9; d_call: TRBD2; cdr3_aa: ASSLQSGRRAYEQY
v_call: TRBV28; d_call: TRBD2; cdr3_aa: ASSGNLAGSYNEQF
v_call: TRBV29-1; d_call: TRBD1; cdr3_aa: SVGDSANSPLH
v_call: TRBV2; d_call: TRBD2; cdr3_aa: ASSPRGRGSYEQY
v_call: TRBV7-9; d_call: TRBD2; cdr3_aa: ASSLAGTSHNEQF
v_call: TRBV2; d_call: NA; cdr3_aa: ASSGFRGRSETQY
v_call: TRBV5-1; d_call: TRBD2; cdr3_aa: ASSPGVAGPNTGELF
v_call: TRBV7-8; d_call: NA; cdr3_aa: ASSSDGAYGYT
v_call: TRBV6-1; d_call: TRBD2; cdr3_aa: ASSEFGVAGGSYNEQF
v_call: TRBV5-8; d_call: TRBD1; cdr3_aa: ASNTDRGFSGYT
v_call: TRBV6-2/TRBV6-3; d_call: TRBD2; cdr3_aa: ASSSNRQRGYNEQF
v_call: TRBV7-7; d_call: TRBD2; cdr3_aa: ASSPGLAGVGEQF
v_call: TRBV6-5; d_call: NA; cdr3_aa: ASNSGTLKWEQF
v_call: TRBV9; d_call: NA; cdr3_aa: ASSSDRFSGEAF
v_call: TRBV11-2; d_call: NA; cdr3_aa: ASSPRGSVSGANVLT
v_call: TRBV5-1; d_call: TRBD2; cdr3_aa: ASSQTSANEQF
v_call: TRBV2; d_call: NA; cdr3_aa: ASTLLQGQPQH
v_call: TRBV5-1; d_call: NA; cdr3_aa: ASSLETWSGPLH